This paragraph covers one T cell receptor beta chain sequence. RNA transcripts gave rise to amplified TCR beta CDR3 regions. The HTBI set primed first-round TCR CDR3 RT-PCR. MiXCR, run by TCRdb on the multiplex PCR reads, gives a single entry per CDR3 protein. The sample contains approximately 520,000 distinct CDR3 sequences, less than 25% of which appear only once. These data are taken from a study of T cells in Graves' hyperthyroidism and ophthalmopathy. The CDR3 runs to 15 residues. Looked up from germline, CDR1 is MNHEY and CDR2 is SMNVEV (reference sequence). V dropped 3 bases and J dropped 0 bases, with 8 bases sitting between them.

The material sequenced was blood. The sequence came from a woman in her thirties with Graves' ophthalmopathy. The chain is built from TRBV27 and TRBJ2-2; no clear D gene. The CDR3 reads CASSFSSANTGELFF. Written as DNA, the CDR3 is TGTGCCAGCAGTTTTTCCAGTGCGAACACCGGGGAGCTGTTTTTT.